These 5 T cell receptor beta chains came from one sample sequenced in a study of CD8 T cells in ankylosing spondylitis. TCRdb itself ran the 5' RACE reads through MiXCR, one entry per CDR3 protein. This table holds about 310,000 distinct CDR3 sequences, 20% to 25% found once. Input material: blood, either unsorted or a sorted T cell fraction (not recorded which). These receptor sequences come from a female donor with ankylosing spondylitis or in good health (not recorded which).

In its sample, this clonotype was seen many times. The J gene is TRBJ2-1, the V gene TRBV5-1, with D possibly matching TRBD1 (5 bases). Germline CDR1 reads SGHRS; CDR2 reads YFSETQ. Trimming pared 1 base from V and 7 bases from J, leaving 15 bases between. The CDR3 is 15 amino acids. Here the CDR3 reads CASSLSSRQLNEQFF. The CDR3 DNA reads TGCGCCAGCAGCTTGAGTAGCCGACAGTTAAATGAGCAGTTCTTC.

Written as DNA, the CDR3 is TGTGCCAGCAGTGCCCAGCCCCAGCATTTT. Its translation: CASSAQPQHF. The chain couples TRBV6-2 or TRBV6-3 to TRBJ1-5; D is unclear. The germline gives CDR1 MNHEY, CDR2 SVGEGT. The CDR3 is 10 amino acids. V lost 5 bases and J lost 7, with 3 bases in between.

CDR3 DNA sequence: TGCAGTGCTAGAATGTCCTCGGGTAATGAAAAACTGTTTTTT. Translating gives CSARMSSGNEKLFF. This chain connects TRBV20-1 to TRBJ1-4, with unresolved D. Germline CDR1 DFQATT, CDR2 SNEGSKA (reference sequence). The CDR3 spans 14 residues. Trimming took off 2 bases at V and 4 bases at J, with 11 bases between the two ends.

This clonotype showed up just a few times. The chain has TRBV7-8 and TRBJ2-2; D remains ambiguous. The ends were cut back, 1 base at V and 3 bases at J, with 6 bases in the middle. The CDR3 runs to 14 residues. In germline, CDR1 is SGHVS, CDR2 FQNEAQ. The CDR3 nucleotides read TGTGCCAGCAGCTTAGTTCGCCACACCGGGGAGCTGTTTTTT. Translated, it gives CASSLVRHTGELFF.

The table lists this clonotype with a few counts. The J gene is TRBJ2-3, the V gene TRBV20-1, with 9 bases fitting TRBD2. Germline trimming cut 5 bases from V and 5 bases from J; bases unmatched to any gene: 8. The germline V gene has CDR1 DFQATT and CDR2 SNEGSKA (reference sequence). The CDR3 loop spans 14 amino acids. CDR3 sequence reads: CSASRAGGEDTQYF. CDR3 bases: TGCAGTGCTTCCCGAGCGGGAGGAGAAGATACGCAGTATTTT.